The subject of this entry is one TCR beta chain. What it binds is not known. The sample belongs to a study of OX40 agonist ivuxolimab in advanced cancers. The wider study: People in dose escalation had one of these cancers: hepatocellular carcinoma, melanoma, renal cell or head and neck cancer.

General study results and limits: Researchers did not establish what antigens the expanded peripheral T cells target.

The repertoire was sequenced with immunoSEQ multiplex PCR; TCRdb's copy has only in-frame clones and lacks some. The sample has about 80,000 clones, over 85% seen once. The source material was CD4+ or CD8+ T cells sorted from blood, sampled in a trial of the OX40 agonist ivuxolimab. The receptor comes from an adult with an advanced solid tumor such as melanoma, head and neck, liver or kidney cancer.

CDR3 bases: TGTGCCAGCAGTTACGGGGCAGGGGTCTCTGGAAACACCATATATTTT. This encodes CASSYGAGVSGNTIYF. This chain connects TRBV6-5 to TRBJ1-3, with D maybe TRBD1 (6 bases). Germline V lookup: CDR1 MNHEY, CDR2 SVGAGI. V was trimmed by 2 bases and J by 0 bases, leaving 11 bases between them. This CDR3 has 16 residues.